The present TCR beta chain was sequenced within a study of T cell responses to AZD1222 COVID-19 vaccine. Findings and limits, study-wide: Per reports, nearly half of all spike-specific TCRs target regions that are unmutated in variants. Across the whole spike, CD4 TCRs peaked at regions 160-218 and 743-854. Females outnumbered males among donors, who were mostly white British; clonal diversity was possibly underestimated.

Assay: immunoSEQ multiplex PCR; the TCRdb copy retains only in-frame clones and omits some. The data show 120,000 to 150,000 clones, roughly 80% seen once. CDR3 length equals 14 residues. Germline lookup yields CDR1 MNHEY and CDR2 SMNVEV (reference sequence). With 2 bases removed from V and 4 bases from J, the gap between germline ends came to 12 bases. A single count supports this clone. Its antigen is unknown. The source is an adult in good health. The sequenced sample was peripheral blood, obtained on day 0 of MenACWY control vaccination. The chain employs TRBV27 and TRBJ2-7, with D perhaps assigned TRBD1 or TRBD2 (5 bases each). CDR3 in DNA: TGTGCCAGCAGTTTACGAGGGGACCGGTACGAGCAGTACTTC. Translation: CASSLRGDRYEQYF.